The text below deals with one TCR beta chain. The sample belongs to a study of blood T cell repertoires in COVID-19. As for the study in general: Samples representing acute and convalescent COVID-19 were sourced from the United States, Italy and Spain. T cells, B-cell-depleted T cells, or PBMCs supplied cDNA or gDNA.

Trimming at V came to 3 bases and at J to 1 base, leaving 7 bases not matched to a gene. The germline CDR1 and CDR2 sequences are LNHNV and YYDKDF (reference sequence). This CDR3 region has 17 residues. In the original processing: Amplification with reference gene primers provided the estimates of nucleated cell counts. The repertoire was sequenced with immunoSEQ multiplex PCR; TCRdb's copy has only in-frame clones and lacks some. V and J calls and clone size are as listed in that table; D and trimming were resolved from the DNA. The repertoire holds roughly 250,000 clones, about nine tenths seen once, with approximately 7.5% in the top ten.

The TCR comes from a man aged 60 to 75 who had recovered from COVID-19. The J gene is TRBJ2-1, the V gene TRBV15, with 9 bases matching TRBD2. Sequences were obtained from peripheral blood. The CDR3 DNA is TGTGCCACCAGCAGGGGGAAGAGCGGGGGGTCCTACAATGAGCAGTTCTTC. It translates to CATSRGKSGGSYNEQFF.